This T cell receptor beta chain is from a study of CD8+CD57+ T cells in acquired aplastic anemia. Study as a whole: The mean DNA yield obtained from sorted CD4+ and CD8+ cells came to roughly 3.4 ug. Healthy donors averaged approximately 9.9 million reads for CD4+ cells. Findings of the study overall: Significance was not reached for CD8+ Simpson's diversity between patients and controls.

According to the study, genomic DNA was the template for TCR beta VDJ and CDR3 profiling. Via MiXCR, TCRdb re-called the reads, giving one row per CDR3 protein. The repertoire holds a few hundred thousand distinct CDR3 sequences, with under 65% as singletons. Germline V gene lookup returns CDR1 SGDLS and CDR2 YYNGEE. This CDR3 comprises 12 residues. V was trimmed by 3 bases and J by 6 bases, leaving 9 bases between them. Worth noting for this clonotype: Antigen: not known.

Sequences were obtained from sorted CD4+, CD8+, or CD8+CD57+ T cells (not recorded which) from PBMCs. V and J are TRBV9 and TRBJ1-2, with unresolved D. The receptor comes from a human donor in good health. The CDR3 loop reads CASSDSLDGYTF. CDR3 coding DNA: TGTGCCAGCAGCGATTCGTTGGATGGCTACACCTTC.